The source of this T cell receptor (beta chain) is a study of OX40 agonist ivuxolimab in advanced cancers. Study information: The study enrolled dose-escalation patients with hepatocellular carcinoma, melanoma, renal cell or head and neck cancer.

The cohort excluded patients with autoimmune disease history or systemic immunosuppression. Drawing of blood for sampling happened at baseline, at cycle 4 day 1, and at cycle 7 day 1. V lost 4 bases and J lost 0, with 16 bases in between. The germline CDR1 and CDR2 sequences are MGHRA and YSYEKL. This CDR3 comprises 16 residues. Regarding this clone: What it recognizes is unknown.

Generated by immunoSEQ multiplex PCR, the TCRdb table keeps only in-frame clones and is missing some. The table has some 64,000 clones, approximately 84% seen once; the top ten hold 9.8%. The study, taken as a whole, reports: Dose levels from 0.1 to 3.0 mg/kg saw CD4+ and CD8+ blood T cells expand clonally by week 6.

The input for sequencing was CD4+ or CD8+ T cells sorted from blood, taken in a trial of the OX40 agonist ivuxolimab. The clonotype comes from an adult with an advanced solid tumor such as melanoma, head and neck, liver or kidney cancer. The rearrangement uses TRBV4-1 and TRBJ2-7; tentative D call: TRBD2 (5 bases). CDR3 in DNA: TGCGCCAGCAGCCTCCACTCGGCGGGTCCCTCCTACGAGCAGTACTTC. As protein: CASSLHSAGPSYEQYF.